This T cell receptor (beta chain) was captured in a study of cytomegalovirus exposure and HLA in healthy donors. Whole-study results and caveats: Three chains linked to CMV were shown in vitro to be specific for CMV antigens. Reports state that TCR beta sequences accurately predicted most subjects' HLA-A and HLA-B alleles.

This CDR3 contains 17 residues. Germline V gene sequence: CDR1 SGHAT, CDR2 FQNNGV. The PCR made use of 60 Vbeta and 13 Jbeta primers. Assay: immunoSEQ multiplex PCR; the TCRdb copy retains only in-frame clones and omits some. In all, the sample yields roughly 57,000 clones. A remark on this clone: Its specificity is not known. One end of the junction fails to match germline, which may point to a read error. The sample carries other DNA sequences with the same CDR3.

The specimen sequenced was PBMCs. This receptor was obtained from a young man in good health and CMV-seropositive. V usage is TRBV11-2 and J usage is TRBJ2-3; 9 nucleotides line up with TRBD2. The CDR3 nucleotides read TGCGCCAGCAGTAAGGGGGGTAGCGGGAGCCTTAGAGATACGCAGTATTTT. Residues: CASSKGGSGSLRDTQYF.